This TCR beta chain was found in a study of blood T cell repertoires in COVID-19. From germline, CDR1 is SGHRS and CDR2 YFSETQ. V was shortened by 0 bases and J by 3 bases, with 10 bases between the two germline ends. CDR3 size: 15 residues. This clone occurred a few times. Libraries were prepared by immunoSEQ multiplex PCR; TCRdb keeps only in-frame clonotypes and omits some of them. Altogether about 250,000 clones are present, 70% to 85% being singletons, with the ten largest covering about 8.1%. The sequence came from a man older than 75 with acute or convalescent COVID-19. Sequenced sample: peripheral blood. The V gene is TRBV5-1, the J gene TRBJ1-3; weak D call: TRBD1 (5 bases). The CDR3 DNA is TGCGCCAGCAGCTTGGATGCGACAGTTGGAAACACCATATATTTT. Residues: CASSLDATVGNTIYF. The full variable domain, its missing parts supplied by reference TRBV5-1 and TRBJ1-3, is KAGVTQTPRYLIKTRGQQVTLSCSPISGHRSVSWYQQTPGQGLQFLFEYFSETQRNKGNFPGRFSGRQFSNSRSEMNVSTLELGDSALYLCASSLDATVGNTIYFGEGSWLTVV.